The next 21 T cell receptor beta chains were all read from a single sample in a study of cytomegalovirus exposure and HLA in healthy donors. It was with 60 Vbeta and 13 Jbeta primers that the PCR ran. Only in-frame clones appear in the TCRdb table, and some are missing; sequencing was by immunoSEQ multiplex PCR. The sample comprises roughly 88,000 clones, more than 75% of which are singletons, and approximately 5.6% rests with the top ten. The specimen was PBMCs. The receptor source for this set is a man aged 25-40 years in good health and CMV-seropositive.

The chain has TRBV7-2 and TRBJ2-1; 11 bases match TRBD2. V lost 1 base, J lost 6 bases, and 5 bases stayed unmatched. The germline V gene has CDR1 SGHTA and CDR2 FQGNSA. The CDR3 has 16 amino acids. The CDR3 DNA reads as TGTGCCAGCAGCTTAGAAGTTAGCGGGGGGGTCAATGAGCAGTTCTTC. Amino acids: CASSLEVSGGVNEQFF.

This chain connects TRBV25-1 to TRBJ2-7; maybe TRBD1 (6 bases). Germline V CDR1 and CDR2: MGHDK, SYGVNS. The CDR3 length is 17 residues. V gave up 3 bases and J gave up 3 bases, with 21 bases separating them. CDR3 DNA: TGTGCCAGCAGTGAGTCGGTGGGTGGGGGCGATGTCTACGAGCAGTACTTC. It is translated as CASSESVGGGDVYEQYF.

The gene calls are TRBV7-6 and TRBJ1-1; 7 bases fit TRBD1. Germline V gene sequence: CDR1 SGHVS, CDR2 FNYEAQ. V was clipped by 5 bases and J by 1 base; unmatched bases: 7. The CDR3 contains 15 residues. The CDR3 is CASSVRQGPNTEAFF. The CDR3 nucleotides read TGTGCCAGCAGCGTAAGACAGGGACCGAACACTGAAGCTTTCTTT.

The gene calls are TRBV6-5 and TRBJ2-3; maybe TRBD2 (6 bases). The CDR3 length is 15 residues. V shed 8 bases and J shed 6 bases, with 21 bases lying between them. The V gene's germline CDR1 is MNHEY and CDR2 SVGAGI. The CDR3 DNA reads as TGTGCCAGCCACCCGACTAGACTATTGGGGGATACGCAGTATTTT. Protein sequence: CASHPTRLLGDTQYF.

The chain carries TRBV18 and TRBJ1-5; 9 bases are a match to TRBD1. The junction had 3 bases not matched to a gene; V was cut back by 6 bases and J by 3 bases. The CDR3 sequence is 14 residues long. CDR1 and CDR2 from the germline V gene are KGHSH and LQKENI. CDR3 in DNA: TGTGCCAGCTCCGGGACAGGGCCCAATCAGCCCCAGCATTTT. It encodes CASSGTGPNQPQHF.

The CDR3 spells CASSLEAGVGGIQYF. CDR3 nucleotides: TGTGCCAGCAGCTTAGAGGCGGGGGTTGGAGGCATTCAGTACTTC. V and J are TRBV7-2 and TRBJ2-4, with TRBD2 matching over 7 bases. The CDR3 has 15 amino acids. Per germline, CDR1 SGHTA and CDR2 FQGNSA. V shed 1 base, J shed 9 bases, and the junction held 9 bases outside the gene matches.

This clone came up once. This sequence joins TRBV5-1 and TRBJ1-2, with TRBD1 matching 7 bases. Germline V lookup: CDR1 SGHRS, CDR2 YFSETQ. This CDR3 is built from 15 residues. V lost 3 bases to trimming and J lost 4 bases; unmatched junction nucleotides: 9. The CDR3 region is CASSSSGTDFYGYTF. CDR3 in DNA: TGCGCCAGCAGCTCCTCGGGGACAGACTTCTATGGCTACACCTTC.

This clone was counted only a few times. This chain uses TRBV9 with TRBJ2-2; TRBD2 matches at 12 bases. The J segment lost 5 bases and the V segment lost 0 bases, leaving 2 bases of the junction unmatched. The CDR3 is 16 amino acids. Germline V lookup: CDR1 SGDLS, CDR2 YYNGEE. The CDR3 DNA sequence: TGTGCCAGCAGCGTAGGTGGACTAGCGGGGACCGGGGAGCTGTTTTTT. This encodes CASSVGGLAGTGELFF.

This clone was seen a single time. This chain connects TRBV6-6 to TRBJ1-5; 7 nucleotides agree with TRBD1. The CDR3 has 15 amino acids. Trimming cost V 7 bases and J 0 bases; bases outside gene matches: 6. The germline V gene encodes CDR1 MNHNY and CDR2 SVGAGI (reference sequence). In nucleotides, the CDR3 is TGTGCCAGCACTCAGGGGGTTGCTAGCAATCAGCCCCAGCATTTT. It translates to CASTQGVASNQPQHF.

This rearrangement joins TRBV27 to TRBJ1-5; 10 bases line up with TRBD1. The CDR3 contains 17 residues. The V gene end was trimmed by 5 bases and the J gene end by 2 bases; junction bases not matched to a gene: 9. The germline gives CDR1 MNHEY, CDR2 SMNVEV (reference sequence). The chain's CDR3 is CASSPTHGTGGNQPQHF. CDR3 sequence (DNA): TGTGCCAGCAGTCCGACTCACGGGACAGGGGGCAATCAGCCCCAGCATTTT.

Here the CDR3 reads CASSIDKEREGRCQQYF. CDR3 bases: TGTGCCAGTAGTATAGATAAGGAGCGGGAGGGCCGGTGCCAGCAGTACTTC. V is TRBV19 and J is TRBJ2-7, with 10 bases lining up with TRBD2. The CDR3 extends over 17 amino acids. Per the germline V gene, CDR1 is LNHDA and CDR2 is SQIVND (reference sequence). V trimming: 0 bases; J trimming: 8 bases; junction bases outside the gene matches: 13.

The chain employs TRBV10-2 and TRBJ1-5, with a possible D match to TRBD1 (5 bases). This CDR3 is 14 amino acids long. Trimming removed 4 bases at V and 0 bases at J, with 7 bases between. The germline V gene encodes CDR1 WSHSY and CDR2 SAAADI. DNA of the CDR3: TGCGCCAGCAGTGCAGGGAATAGCAATCAGCCCCAGCATTTT. The encoded protein is CASSAGNSNQPQHF.

CDR3 region: CASSPEPSSGTDTQYF. CDR3 sequence (DNA): TGCGCCAGCAGCCCGGAGCCGTCCTCCGGCACAGATACGCAGTATTTT. The chain couples TRBV5-1 to TRBJ2-3; D is unclear. CDR1 and CDR2 from the germline V gene are SGHRS and YFSETQ. Trimming removed 4 bases at V and 1 base at J, with 16 bases between. CDR3 length: 16 amino acids.

The V and J genes are TRBV7-2 and TRBJ2-3, with D perhaps matching TRBD2 (5 bases). V lost 2 bases and J 2 bases, leaving 17 bases between the germline ends. This CDR3 is built from 17 residues. The germline gives CDR1 SGHTA, CDR2 FQGNSA. The CDR3 DNA is TGTGCCAGCAGCTTATTCGGCGGGCCGGGAAACACAGATACGCAGTATTTT. Its translation is CASSLFGGPGNTDTQYF.

The chain carries TRBV7-9 and TRBJ2-5; no definite D call. The CDR3 loop spans 13 amino acids. Trimming removed 5 bases at V and 0 bases at J, with 7 bases between. Germline CDR1 and CDR2: SEHNR and FQNEAQ (reference sequence). The CDR3 loop reads CASSPPYQETQYF. In nucleotides, the CDR3 is TGTGCCAGCAGCCCCCCGTACCAAGAGACCCAGTACTTC.

The genes are TRBV19 and TRBJ2-2, with a weak D call TRBD2 (5 bases). The CDR3 covers 16 residues. Deletions cut 4 bases from V and 0 bases from J, with 12 bases between. From germline, CDR1 is LNHDA and CDR2 SQIVND (reference sequence). CDR3 region: CASSRIGVTNTGELFF. As DNA, the CDR3 is TGTGCCAGTAGTAGAATCGGGGTAACGAACACCGGGGAGCTGTTTTTT.

The chain is built from TRBV30 and TRBJ2-3; D remains unclear. The V end lost 2 bases, the J end lost 5 bases, and 17 bases lay between the germline ends. The germline gives CDR1 GTSNPN, CDR2 SVGIG (reference sequence). This CDR3 comprises 15 residues. The CDR3 region has the DNA TGTGCCTGGAGTACTGACTCGTCTTTTGGAGATACGCAGTATTTT. Translation: CAWSTDSSFGDTQYF.

The chain uses TRBV10-3 and TRBJ1-1, with a weak D call TRBD1 (5 bases). Germline CDR1 ENHRY, CDR2 SYGVKD. The CDR3 length is 17 residues. Trimming took off 3 bases at V and 0 bases at J, with 17 bases between the two ends. The CDR3 bases are TGTGCCATCAGTGACAGGTACGGGGGAGGCGTGAACACTGAAGCTTTCTTT. It encodes CAISDRYGGGVNTEAFF.

The chain carries TRBV5-5 and TRBJ1-1; weak D call: TRBD1 (5 bases). This CDR3 is 13 amino acids long. Germline V lookup: CDR1 SGHKS, CDR2 YYEKEE (reference sequence). Trimming left V 2 bases short and J 1 base short, with 6 bases between. CDR3 coding DNA: TGTGCCAGCAGCTTTGGACAGAACACTGAAGCTTTCTTT. Translated, it gives CASSFGQNTEAFF.

The V and J genes are TRBV29-1 and TRBJ2-1; maybe TRBD2 (8 bases). Germline V gives CDR1 SQVTM, CDR2 ANQGSEA. The V gene lost 4 bases and the J gene lost 15 bases, with 16 bases spanning the gap. The CDR3 consists of 11 residues. The CDR3 sequence: CSVGTGGGRFF. DNA of the CDR3: TGCAGCGTTGGGACGGGAGGGGGCCGGTTCTTC.

V is TRBV9 and J is TRBJ2-7; D gene ambiguous. The germline V and J ends were trimmed by 0 bases and 4 bases, with 8 bases remaining between them. There are 13 residues in the CDR3. Germline V gene data show CDR1 as SGDLS and CDR2 as YYNGEE. The CDR3 coding sequence is TGTGCCAGCAGCGTAGTACCCAGTTACGAGCAGTACTTC. Amino acid sequence: CASSVVPSYEQYF.